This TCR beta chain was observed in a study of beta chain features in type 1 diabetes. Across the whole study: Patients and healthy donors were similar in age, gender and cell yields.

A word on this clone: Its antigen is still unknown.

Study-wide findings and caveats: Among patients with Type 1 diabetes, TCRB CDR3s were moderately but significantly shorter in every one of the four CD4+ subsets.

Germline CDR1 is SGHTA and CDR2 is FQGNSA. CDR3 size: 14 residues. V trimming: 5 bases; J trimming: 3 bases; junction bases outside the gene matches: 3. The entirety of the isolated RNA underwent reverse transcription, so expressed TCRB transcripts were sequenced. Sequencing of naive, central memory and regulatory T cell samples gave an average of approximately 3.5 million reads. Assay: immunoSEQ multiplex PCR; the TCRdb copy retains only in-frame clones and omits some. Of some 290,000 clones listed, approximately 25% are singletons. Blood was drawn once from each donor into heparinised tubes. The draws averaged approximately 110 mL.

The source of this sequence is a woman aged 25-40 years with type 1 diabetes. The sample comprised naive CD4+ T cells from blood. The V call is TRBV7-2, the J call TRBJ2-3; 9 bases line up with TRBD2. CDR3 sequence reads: CASSVSGSTDTQYF. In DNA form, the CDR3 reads TGTGCCAGCAGCGTTAGCGGGAGTACAGATACGCAGTATTTT.